Following are 2 T cell receptor beta chains from one sample sequenced in a study of T cells in Graves' hyperthyroidism and ophthalmopathy. Amplification yielded TCR beta CDR3 regions, with RNA transcripts as the source. The HTBI set primed first-round TCR CDR3 RT-PCR. From the multiplex PCR reads, TCRdb called clonotypes with MiXCR, one entry per CDR3 protein. The sample includes about 590,000 distinct CDR3 sequences, less than 20% of them seen just once. The sequenced material came from blood. These receptors all stem from a woman younger than 45 with Graves' hyperthyroidism.

At least ten counts were recorded for this clonotype. The chain employs TRBV3-1 and TRBJ1-1, with TRBD1 as a possible D gene (5 bases). The CDR3 runs 10 residues. CDR1 LGHDT and CDR2 YNNKEL come from the germline V gene (reference sequence). V was cut by 9 bases and J by 5 bases, with 7 bases left in between. CDR3 bases: TGTGCCAGTCAGGGAACTGAAGCTTTCTTT. Translated, it gives CASQGTEAFF.

This clonotype was seen only a few times. V gene TRBV7-2 combines with J gene TRBJ2-3, with TRBD2 matching over 7 bases. Germline loops: CDR1 SGHTA, CDR2 FQGNSA. This CDR3 is 16 amino acids long. Trimming at V came to 1 base and at J to 2 bases, leaving 6 bases not matched to a gene. The CDR3 nucleotides are TGTGCCAGCAGCTTAGAGGCGGGAGCCCCCACAGATACGCAGTATTTT. Translation gives CASSLEAGAPTDTQYF.